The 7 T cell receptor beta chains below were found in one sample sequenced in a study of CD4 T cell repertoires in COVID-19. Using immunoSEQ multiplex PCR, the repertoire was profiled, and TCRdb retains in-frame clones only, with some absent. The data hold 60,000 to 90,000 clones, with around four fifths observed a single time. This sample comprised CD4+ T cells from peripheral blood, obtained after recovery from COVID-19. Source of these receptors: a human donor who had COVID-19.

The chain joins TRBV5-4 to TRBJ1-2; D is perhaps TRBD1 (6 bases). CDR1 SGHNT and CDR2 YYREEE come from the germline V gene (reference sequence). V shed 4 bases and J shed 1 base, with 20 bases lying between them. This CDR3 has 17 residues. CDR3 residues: CASSRGGSEGLNYGYTF. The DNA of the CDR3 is TGTGCCAGCAGCCGAGGGGGGTCGGAGGGACTTAACTATGGCTACACCTTC.

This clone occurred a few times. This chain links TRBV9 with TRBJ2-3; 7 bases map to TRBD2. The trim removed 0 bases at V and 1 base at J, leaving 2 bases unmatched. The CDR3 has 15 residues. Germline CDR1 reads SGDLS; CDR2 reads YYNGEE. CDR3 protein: CASSVGLARTDTQYF. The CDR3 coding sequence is TGTGCCAGCAGCGTAGGACTAGCTCGCACAGATACGCAGTATTTT.

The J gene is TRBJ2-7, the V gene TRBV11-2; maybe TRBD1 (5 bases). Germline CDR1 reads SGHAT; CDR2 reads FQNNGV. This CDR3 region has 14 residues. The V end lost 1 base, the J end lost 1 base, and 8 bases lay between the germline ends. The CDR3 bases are TGTGCCAGCAGCTTAGGGACAAATTCCTACGAGCAGTACTTC. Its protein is CASSLGTNSYEQYF.

The CDR3 sequence is CASSPPAGGTGELFF. DNA of the CDR3: TGTGCCAGCAGTCCCCCTGCGGGAGGCACCGGGGAGCTGTTTTTT. This sequence joins TRBV7-9 and TRBJ2-2; TRBD2 matches at 8 bases. Looked up from germline, CDR1 is SEHNR and CDR2 is FQNEAQ (reference sequence). With 6 bases clipped from V and 4 bases from J, the junction kept 7 bases outside the gene matches. The CDR3 runs to 15 residues. Looking up the rest from reference TRBV7-9 and TRBJ2-2 gives the full variable domain: DTGVSQNPRHKITKRGQNVTFRCDPISEHNRLYWYRQTLGQGPEFLTYFQNEAQLEKSRLLSDRFSAERPKGSFSTLEIQRTEQGDSAMYLCASSPPAGGTGELFFGEGSRLTVL.

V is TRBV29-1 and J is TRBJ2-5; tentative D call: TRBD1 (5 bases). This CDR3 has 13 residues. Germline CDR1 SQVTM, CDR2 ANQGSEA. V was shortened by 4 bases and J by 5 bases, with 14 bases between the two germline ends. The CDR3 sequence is CSVAPHRQETQYF. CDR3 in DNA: TGCAGCGTTGCCCCCCACAGGCAGGAGACCCAGTACTTC. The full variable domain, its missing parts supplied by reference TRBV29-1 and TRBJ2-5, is SAVISQKPSRDICQRGTSLTIQCQVDSQVTMMFWYRQQPGQSLTLIATANQGSEATYESGFVIDKFPISRPNLTFSTLTVSNMSPEDSSIYLCSVAPHRQETQYFGPGTRLLVL.

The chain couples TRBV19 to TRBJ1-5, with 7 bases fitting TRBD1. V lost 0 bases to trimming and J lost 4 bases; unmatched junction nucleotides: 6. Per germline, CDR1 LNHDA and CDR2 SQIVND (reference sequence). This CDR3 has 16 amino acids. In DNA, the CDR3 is TGTGCCAGTAGTATAGACCGACAGGGAATAAATCAGCCCCAGCATTTT. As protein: CASSIDRQGINQPQHF.

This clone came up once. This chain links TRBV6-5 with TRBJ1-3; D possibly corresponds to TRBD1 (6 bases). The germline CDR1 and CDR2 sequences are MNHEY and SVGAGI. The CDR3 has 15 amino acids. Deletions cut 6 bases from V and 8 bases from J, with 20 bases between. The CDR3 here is CASRGGTGSWDTIYF. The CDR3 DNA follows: TGTGCCAGCAGGGGAGGAACAGGGAGTTGGGACACCATATATTTT.